This TCR beta chain was captured by sequencing in a study of CD8+ T cells in alopecia areata. Whole-study context: It was 6 to 18 months of tofacitinib, and then there were 6 months off drug.

The CDR3 has 17 residues. From germline, CDR1 is SGHNT and CDR2 YYREEE (reference sequence). V was pared by 0 bases and J by 3 bases, with 7 bases of the junction left unmatched. Treatment indicated: oral pan-JAK inhibitor, 5-10 mg twice daily. cDNA reverse transcribed from extracted RNA served as the sequencing template. TCRdb keeps only in-frame clones here, not all; method: immunoSEQ multiplex PCR. The repertoire consists of under 150,000 clones, with around 56% occurring once and the leading ten covering 0.46%. The receptor comes from a human donor with alopecia areata. The rearrangement links TRBV5-4 to TRBJ2-1; 9 positions match TRBD2. Sequenced here: CD4+ T cells sorted from blood, sampled at week 4, from a patient treated with tofacitinib. CDR3 sequence: CASSLVVSGGGYNEQFF. DNA of the CDR3: TGTGCCAGCAGCTTGGTTGTTAGCGGGGGCGGCTACAATGAGCAGTTCTTC.